This TCR beta chain was identified during a study of T cells in Graves' hyperthyroidism and ophthalmopathy. This clonotype was detected many times. The CDR3 contains 15 residues. In germline, CDR1 is SGDLS, CDR2 YYNGEE. Trimming cost V 0 bases and J 6 bases, with 16 bases left between them. TCR beta CDR3 regions were amplified from RNA transcripts. The primer set for the first-round RT-PCR of the TCR CDR3 was HTBI. TCRdb itself ran the multiplex PCR reads through MiXCR, one entry per CDR3 protein. The sample lists roughly 420,000 distinct CDR3 sequences; less than 20% were seen once. The source material was blood. The clonotype was recovered from a woman aged 18-29 years with Graves' hyperthyroidism. This chain connects TRBV9 to TRBJ2-7; possible D gene TRBD2, 6 bases. In nucleotides, the CDR3 is TGTGCCAGCAGCGTAGGCCCGACGATGGGGGGCGAGCAGTACTTC. This translates into CASSVGPTMGGEQYF.